This T cell receptor beta chain was recorded in a study of response to subunit inactivated influenza vaccine. The study's findings and limits: A suggestion made by the authors is that each seasonal influenza vaccination recruits few new T cells.

TCRdb re-called the RT-PCR reads with MiXCR, one entry per CDR3 protein. Altogether 300,000 to 350,000 distinct CDR3 sequences are present, approximately 21% being singletons, with the ten largest covering 10%. This clonotype was recorded at least ten times. What it binds is not known. This CDR3 is 15 amino acids long. Trimming removed 4 bases from V and 0 bases from J; junction bases left unmatched: 5. The sequence was collected from a man aged 45 to 75 who received an inactivated influenza vaccine. The chain combines TRBV12-3 or TRBV12-4 with TRBJ1-2; 7 bases match TRBD1. Sequenced here: PBMCs from blood, sampled about 20 months after vaccination. This CDR3 reads CASSSTGASNYGYTF. The CDR3 DNA reads as TGTGCCAGCAGTTCCACAGGGGCCTCTAACTATGGCTACACCTTC.